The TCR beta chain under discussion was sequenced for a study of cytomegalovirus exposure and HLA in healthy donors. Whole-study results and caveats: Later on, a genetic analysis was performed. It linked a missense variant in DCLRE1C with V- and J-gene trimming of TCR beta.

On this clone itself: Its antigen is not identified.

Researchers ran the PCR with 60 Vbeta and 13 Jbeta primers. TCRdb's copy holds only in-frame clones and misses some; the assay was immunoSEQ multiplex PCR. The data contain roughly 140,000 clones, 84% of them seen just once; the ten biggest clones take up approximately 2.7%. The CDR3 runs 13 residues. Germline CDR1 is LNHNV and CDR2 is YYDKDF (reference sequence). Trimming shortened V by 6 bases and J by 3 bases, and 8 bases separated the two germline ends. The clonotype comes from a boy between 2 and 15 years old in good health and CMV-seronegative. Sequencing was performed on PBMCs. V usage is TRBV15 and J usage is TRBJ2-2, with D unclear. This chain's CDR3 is CATRTSYTGELFF. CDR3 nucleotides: TGTGCCACCAGGACAAGTTACACCGGGGAGCTGTTTTTT.